This T cell receptor beta chain was observed in a study of Graves' ophthalmopathy and Graves' hyperthyroidism. General study results and limits: The model's ophthalmopathy progression predictions had about 71% sensitivity and 72.22% specificity.

Other autoimmune diseases, uncontrolled infections, pregnancy and lactation each led to patient exclusion. It was from around 10 ml of fresh peripheral blood that the PBMCs came. As for this clonotype: The antigen is unknown.

The TCR beta CDR3 regions underwent amplification from RNA transcripts. The first round was an RT-PCR with HTBI primers, and the second round was a multiplex PCR. TCRdb recomputed calls from the multiplex PCR reads with MiXCR, one row per CDR3 protein. The sample yields 350,000 to 450,000 distinct CDR3 sequences, 15% to 20% seen once. Germline values: CDR1 SGHRS, CDR2 YFSETQ. The CDR3 runs 12 residues. V was pared by 4 bases and J by 8 bases, with 12 bases between. This chain links TRBV5-1 with TRBJ1-1; tentatively, D is TRBD1 (5 bases). Sample: peripheral blood. The TCR was taken from a woman in her late teens or twenties with Graves' ophthalmopathy. The CDR3 spells CASSGGIGEAFF. In nucleotides, the CDR3 is TGCGCCAGCAGCGGGGGGATAGGCGAAGCTTTCTTT.